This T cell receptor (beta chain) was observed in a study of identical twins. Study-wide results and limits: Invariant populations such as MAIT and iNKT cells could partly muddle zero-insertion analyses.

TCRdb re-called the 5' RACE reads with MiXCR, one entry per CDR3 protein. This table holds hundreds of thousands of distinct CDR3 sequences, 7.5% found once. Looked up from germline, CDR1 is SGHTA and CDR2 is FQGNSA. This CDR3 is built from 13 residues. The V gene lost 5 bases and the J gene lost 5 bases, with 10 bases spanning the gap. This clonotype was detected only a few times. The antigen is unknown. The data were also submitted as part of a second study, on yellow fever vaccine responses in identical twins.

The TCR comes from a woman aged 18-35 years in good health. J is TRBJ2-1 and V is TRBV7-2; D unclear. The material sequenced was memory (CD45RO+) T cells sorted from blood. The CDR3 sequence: CASSNTKHNEQFF. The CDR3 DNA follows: TGTGCCAGCAGCAACACAAAACACAATGAGCAGTTCTTC.